This T cell receptor (beta chain) was identified in a study of T cells in Graves' hyperthyroidism and ophthalmopathy (dated by TCRdb to the late 2010s). About the study as a whole: To identify distinguishing TCR V-J signatures, a discovery cohort of about 95 patients was used, comprising 40 to 45 with Graves' ophthalmopathy and approximately 58 with stable Graves' hyperthyroidism. Whether ophthalmopathy could be predicted prospectively was tested in an independent validation cohort made up of some 20 hyperthyroidism patients plus 17 patients who later progressed to ophthalmopathy. For training and testing, the 100 or so patients in the discovery cohort were randomly divided in a 7:3 ratio. In about 6 Graves' hyperthyroidism patients, the study also compared T-cell repertoires from thyroid tissue with T-cell repertoires from blood. After sampling, hyperthyroidism patients received methimazole starting at 30 mg daily, and ophthalmopathy patients received high-dose intravenous methylprednisolone. The paper reports TCR Vbeta CDR3 sequencing of some 140 peripheral blood samples: some 41 ophthalmopathy, some 80 hyperthyroidism and roughly 17 progressor patients.

Results the study describes overall, beyond this receptor: In validation, the model predicted progression to ophthalmopathy with 55% to 71% sensitivity and less than 80% specificity, a median of around six months before onset. A model built on a 13 V-J signature distinguished ophthalmopathy from stable hyperthyroidism, reaching over 85% sensitivity and 81% to 83% specificity in cross-validation and 80%/75% in testing. No statistical method was used to set the sample size in advance, and investigators knew the group allocation. Most expanded thyroid clonotypes (frequency above 0.001) were also found in blood, which suggests that blood repertoires may mirror thyroid immune responses.

A patient counted as having stable Graves' hyperthyroidism if no progression to ophthalmopathy occurred over 18 months of follow-up. Hyperthyroidism patients were newly diagnosed, with disease duration under 2 months, and aged 18 to 65 years. The study excluded patients with uncontrolled infections, other autoimmune diseases, pregnancy or lactation. Diagnoses were established on the basis of clinical symptoms, serum thyroxine and TRAb, thyroid ultrasound, and orbital computed tomography. Trizol reagent was used to extract total RNA, and RNA quality was then checked on an Agilent 2100 Bioanalyzer. This clonotype was seen just once. This receptor's antigen is unknown. The record has no base qualities; no much larger clone is one base away. Weak support is all one read offers. The TCR beta CDR3 regions were amplified from RNA transcripts. The TCR CDR3 was subjected to a first round of RT-PCR using the HTBI primer set and the Qiagen OneStep RT-PCR kit. The libraries were constructed in a second round of multiplex PCR and then size-selected and purified. Libraries were sequenced paired-end with 100 bp reads on an Illumina HiSeq2000. The original pipeline was this. SOAPnuke was used to process the raw data, throwing out any read that contained adapters or uncalled bases, had a mean Phred below 15, or lacked an exact constant-primer or identifier match. COPE v1.2.5 was used to merge the high-quality paired reads, and each unique nucleotide sequence was defined as a clonotype. Clonotypes were aligned to IMGT TRBV, TRBD and TRBJ reference segments using MiTCR v1.1. The analysis was restricted to V-J combinations with a frequency above 0.0001, which together covered 99.2% of the repertoires. The TCS score was defined as F50 (clonal expansion) divided by E x V (chaos), with BLOSUM62-based TCRdist calculated between CDR3 peptides within each V-J. Welch's t-statistics and random forest reduced roughly 500 V-J features to 10 to 15, which were used in a naive Bayes classifier (R e1071). The similarity between thyroid and blood repertoires was quantified using the Morisita-Horn index. The public reads were reanalyzed by TCRdb: fastp trimming at Q25, MiXCR alignment, in-frame beta chains only. Entries that share a CDR3 protein sequence are merged under the most common genes and DNA. TCRdb, rather than the study authors, made the V and J calls. Within this sample are 450,000 to 700,000 distinct CDR3 sequences, with 40% to 55% of them counted one time only. Roughly 8.2% of the sample lies in the top ten.

From cysteine to phenylalanine, the CDR3 is 11 amino acids long. Just CDR3 DNA is preserved here, 33 bases in frame from base 1. The germline V gene gives CDR1 as SQVTM and CDR2 as ANQGSEA. V is cut by 8 bases and J by 6 bases, and the space between the germline ends is 13 bases. The chain was built from TRBV29-1 and TRBJ1-1; the D gene is possibly TRBD1, with 5 bases matching. Material: peripheral blood or thyroid tissue (not recorded which). The clonotype originates from a woman aged 18-30 years with Graves' hyperthyroidism. The sequenced DNA is TGCAGCCAAGAGTGGGGCGCTGAAGCTTTCTTT. Translated, it gives CSQEWGAEAFF.